One sample yielded the 21 T cell receptor beta chains listed below, sequenced in a study of blood T cell repertoires in COVID-19. The repertoire was sequenced with immunoSEQ multiplex PCR; TCRdb's copy has only in-frame clones and lacks some. The sample shows around 370,000 clones, around 87% of them seen only once. Sequenced input: peripheral blood. These receptors were obtained from a woman aged 50 to 60 with COVID-19, enrolled during active disease.

J is TRBJ1-1 and V is TRBV4-3; 8 bases are a match to TRBD1. Trimming cost V 2 bases and J 4 bases; bases outside gene matches: 6. Germline loops: CDR1 LGHNA, CDR2 YSLEER. CDR3 length: 15 amino acids. The CDR3 region has the DNA TGCGCCAGCAGCCAAAGCCCCGGACAGGGCACTGAAGCTTTCTTT. Translation: CASSQSPGQGTEAFF.

V usage is TRBV27 and J usage is TRBJ1-6; D not resolved. V was clipped by 6 bases and J by 9 bases, with 18 bases between them. Germline V gives CDR1 MNHEY, CDR2 SMNVEV (reference sequence). The CDR3 is made up of 15 amino acids. CDR3: CASSTIQLIASPLHF. CDR3 bases: TGTGCCAGCAGCACAATACAACTAATTGCTTCACCCCTCCACTTT.

The J gene is TRBJ2-1, the V gene TRBV12-3 or TRBV12-4, with 8 positions matching TRBD2. V dropped 2 bases and J dropped 8; count of bases not matched to a gene: 2. This CDR3 has 13 amino acids. The CDR3 here is CASSLLGGDEQFF. CDR3 DNA sequence: TGTGCCAGCAGTTTACTCGGGGGGGATGAGCAGTTCTTC.

The gene calls are TRBV19 and TRBJ1-1; 7 bases fit TRBD1. Germline V lookup: CDR1 LNHDA, CDR2 SQIVND (reference sequence). Losses at the gene ends were 7 bases for V and 0 bases for J; bases not matched to a gene: 5. CDR3 length: 14 residues. The CDR3 nucleotides read TGTGCCAGTACCAAGGGACAGATGAACACTGAAGCTTTCTTT. It codes for CASTKGQMNTEAFF.

J is TRBJ1-1 and V is TRBV30, with D perhaps matching TRBD1 (6 bases). Trimming removed 0 bases at V and 5 bases at J, with 19 bases between. The CDR3 sequence is 16 residues long. The germline gives CDR1 GTSNPN, CDR2 SVGIG (reference sequence). CDR3 region: CAWSVRQGQVRTEAFF. The CDR3 DNA follows: TGTGCCTGGAGTGTACGTCAGGGGCAAGTAAGGACTGAAGCTTTCTTT.

This sequence joins TRBV24-1 and TRBJ2-3, with 7 bases fitting TRBD2. The V and J ends lost 1 base and 5 bases, in that order; junction bases with no gene match: 5. Looked up from germline, CDR1 is KGHDR and CDR2 is SFDVKD. CDR3 length equals 15 residues. CDR3 in amino acids: CATSDFIGGKDTQYF. The CDR3 nucleotides are TGTGCCACCAGTGATTTTATCGGGGGGAAAGATACGCAGTATTTT.

V and J are TRBV24-1 and TRBJ2-2; 7 positions agree with TRBD1. J gave up 4 bases and V 3 bases, and 4 bases lay outside the gene matches. The germline CDR1 and CDR2 sequences are KGHDR and SFDVKD. The length of the CDR3 is 15 residues. This CDR3 is CATSDRQGSTGELFF. The CDR3 coding sequence is TGTGCCACCAGTGATAGACAGGGTTCCACCGGGGAGCTGTTTTTT.

This clone was found a few times. The chain is built from TRBV7-9 and TRBJ1-1; D is possibly TRBD1 (6 bases). The V end was cut by 4 bases, the J end by 2 bases, with 8 bases between. CDR3 length: 13 amino acids. Per the germline V gene, CDR1 is SEHNR and CDR2 is FQNEAQ (reference sequence). The CDR3 sequence: CASSSDSNTEAFF. The CDR3 DNA sequence: TGTGCCAGCAGCTCGGACAGCAACACTGAAGCTTTCTTT.

The J gene is TRBJ1-1, the V gene TRBV6-1; TRBD1 agrees at 7 bases. CDR3 size: 15 residues. V shed 2 bases and J 0 bases; nucleotides not matched to a gene: 3. The germline CDR1 and CDR2 sequences are MNHNS and SASEGT. The CDR3 loop is CASSESDRLNTEAFF. The CDR3 DNA reads as TGTGCCAGCAGTGAATCGGACAGGTTGAACACTGAAGCTTTCTTT.

This clone was seen only a few times. This chain connects TRBV29-1 to TRBJ1-2; no reliable D call. The V gene lost 0 bases and the J gene lost 3 bases, with 14 bases spanning the gap. The CDR3 is 15 amino acids. Germline V lookup: CDR1 SQVTM, CDR2 ANQGSEA. The CDR3 sequence: CSVEDLSGFDYGYTF. For the CDR3, the DNA is TGCAGCGTTGAAGATCTAAGCGGGTTCGACTATGGCTACACCTTC.

J is TRBJ2-7 and V is TRBV5-1, with D hard to call. Germline V gene sequence: CDR1 SGHRS, CDR2 YFSETQ. This CDR3 region has 14 residues. V lost 1 base to trimming and J lost 3 bases, with 11 bases between them. The CDR3, as DNA: TGCGCCAGCAGCTTGCCCCGACAAGACTACGAGCAGTACTTC. Protein sequence: CASSLPRQDYEQYF.

V and J are TRBV5-6 and TRBJ2-7, with 8 bases identical to TRBD1. The CDR3 runs to 14 residues. Germline CDR1 is SGHDT and CDR2 is YYEEEE. V was pared by 4 bases and J by 4 bases, with 7 bases of the junction left unmatched. The chain's CDR3 is CASSGTGRTYEQYF. The CDR3 DNA sequence: TGTGCCAGCAGCGGGACAGGCCGGACTTACGAGCAGTACTTC. The full variable domain, its missing parts supplied by reference TRBV5-6 and TRBJ2-7, is DAGVTQSPTHLIKTRGQQVTLRCSPKSGHDTVSWYQQALGQGPQFIFQYYEEEERQRGNFPDRFSGHQFPNYSSELNVNALLLGDSALYLCASSGTGRTYEQYFGPGTRLTVT.

The J gene is TRBJ2-1, the V gene TRBV7-2; D gene ambiguous. Germline lookup yields CDR1 SGHTA and CDR2 FQGNSA. The CDR3 runs to 12 residues. Trimming removed 1 base from V and 7 bases from J, with 5 bases in between. CDR3 residues: CASSLVRNEQFF. The CDR3 DNA is TGTGCCAGCAGCTTAGTTCGGAATGAGCAGTTCTTC.

The sample holds one count of this clone. The rearrangement uses TRBV5-1 and TRBJ2-6; D may be TRBD1 (5 bases). Germline V lookup: CDR1 SGHRS, CDR2 YFSETQ. The ends were cut back, 4 bases at V and 11 bases at J, with 28 bases in the middle. This CDR3 comprises 18 residues. The DNA for the CDR3 is TGCGCCAGCAGCCCCCCTTCTTCCGTAGGCAGGGTAAAGGACGTCCTGACTTTC. It encodes CASSPPSSVGRVKDVLTF.

The chain links TRBV30 to TRBJ2-7; a weak D match, TRBD2 (5 bases). Germline values: CDR1 GTSNPN, CDR2 SVGIG (reference sequence). The ends were cut back, 3 bases at V and 2 bases at J, with 17 bases in the middle. This CDR3 has 15 amino acids. CDR3 DNA: TGTGCCTGGAGGGCCGAGCGGCCGAGAGCCTACGAGCAGTACTTC. Translating gives CAWRAERPRAYEQYF.

A note on this clone: Relative to the germline gene, one junction end is altered; a read error may explain this. The CDR3 coding sequence is TGTGCTAGCAGCCCAAATACCGGGACAGGGGGGGGTGAAAAACTGTTTTTT. As protein: CASSPNTGTGGGEKLFF. The chain links TRBV7-7 to TRBJ1-4; 11 bases map to TRBD1. The CDR3 length is 17 residues. Germline CDR1 SSHAT, CDR2 FNYEAQ (reference sequence). The full variable domain, with the rest looked up from reference TRBV7-7 and TRBJ1-4, is GAGVSQSPRYKVTKRGQDVTLRCDPISSHATLYWYQQALGQGPEFLTYFNYEAQPDKSGLPSDRFSAERPEGSISTLTIQRTEQRDSAMYRCASSPNTGTGGGEKLFFGSGTQLSVL.

The chain couples TRBV6-5 to TRBJ1-2, with 7 positions matching TRBD1. With 9 bases clipped from V and 5 bases from J, the junction kept 3 bases outside the gene matches. The CDR3 is made up of 11 amino acids. Germline CDR1 MNHEY, CDR2 SVGAGI. The CDR3 reads CASSQGYGYTF. The CDR3 bases are TGTGCCAGTTCACAGGGGTATGGCTACACCTTC.

The V gene is TRBV6-2 or TRBV6-3, the J gene TRBJ2-1; possibly TRBD1 for D (5 bases). The V end was cut by 7 bases, the J end by 8 bases, with 18 bases between. The germline CDR1 and CDR2 sequences are MNHEY and SVGEGT. This CDR3 region has 14 residues. CDR3 protein: CASTPLGASYEQFF. The CDR3 region has the DNA TGTGCCAGCACCCCCTTAGGGGCATCATATGAGCAGTTCTTC.

The CDR3 DNA is TGTGCCAGCAACTCCTTACATTGGGACAGAACCTACGAGCAGTACTTC. It codes for CASNSLHWDRTYEQYF. The gene calls are TRBV7-2 and TRBJ2-7; 7 nucleotides line up with TRBD1. This CDR3 contains 16 residues. Trimming cost V 7 bases and J 2 bases; bases outside gene matches: 14. Germline V CDR1 and CDR2: SGHTA, FQGNSA.

The chain combines TRBV30 with TRBJ1-2; D uncertain. Germline CDR1 reads GTSNPN; CDR2 reads SVGIG (reference sequence). There are 13 residues in the CDR3. Trimming cost V 3 bases and J 6 bases, with 14 bases left between them. CDR3 coding DNA: TGTGCCTGGAGCCGACGGGAAAGGAATGGCTACACCTTC. Translating it yields CAWSRRERNGYTF.

This clone was observed a handful of times. CDR3 sequence: CASSEAGHSREQYF. The CDR3 region has the DNA TGTGCCAGCAGTGAAGCGGGACACTCCCGCGAGCAGTACTTC. The chain is built from TRBV6-1 and TRBJ2-7; a possible D gene is TRBD1 (6 bases). Trimming cost V 0 bases and J 6 bases, with 12 bases left between them. The CDR3 sequence is 14 residues long. Looked up from germline, CDR1 is MNHNS and CDR2 is SASEGT.